The T cell receptor (beta chain) described here comes from a study of blood T cell repertoires in COVID-19. Study information: The United States, Italy and Spain supplied acute and convalescent COVID-19 samples. Sources were T cells, B-cell-depleted T cells, or PBMCs; the material itself was cDNA or gDNA.

Seattle patients were enrolled while actively infected and followed longitudinally. Under the authors' procedure: The assay estimated nucleated cells by amplifying reference gene primers. Generated by immunoSEQ multiplex PCR, the TCRdb table keeps only in-frame clones and is missing some. V, J and clone size were drawn from that table, and D and trimming were deduced from the DNA. Among some 180,000 clones listed, around four fifths were seen once. This CDR3 spans 19 amino acids. The V segment lost 2 bases and the J segment 5 bases; nucleotides outside the gene matches: 17. CDR1 SGHTA and CDR2 FQGNSA come from the germline V gene.

This receptor was identified in a woman of 80 years or more with COVID-19, enrolled during active disease. Sequenced material: peripheral blood. This chain links TRBV7-2 with TRBJ1-2, with 10 bases identical to TRBD1. The CDR3 here is CASSLSLVQLRDRGYGYTF. The CDR3 bases are TGTGCCAGCAGCTTATCCCTCGTTCAGCTTAGGGACAGGGGATATGGCTACACCTTC.